The clone carrying this TCR beta chain was found many times. Its antigen is still unknown. The record originates from a study of naive and memory T cell subsets. Study findings and constraints: RNA-based TCR counts may shift with T cell activation and differentiation. From naive to CM, EM and EMRA, diversity decreased and Gini increased.

Germline CDR1 MNHNY, CDR2 SVGAGI (reference sequence). The CDR3 has 13 amino acids. The V end was cut by 8 bases, the J end by 4 bases, with 15 bases between. Four subsets defined by CD45RA and CD27 were sorted after CD3, CD4, CD8 and live/dead staining. An equimolar mix of two oligonucleotides served as the beta constant-region primer for TRBC1 and TRBC2. Nested alpha and beta constant-region primers with the SP2 primer drove four PCR rounds on ligated cDNA. TCRdb fed the UMI-ligation and nested PCR reads into MiXCR, producing one record per CDR3 protein. The data contain roughly 21,000 distinct CDR3 sequences, 9.5% to 11% of them singletons.

This sequence was found in a human donor in good health. Source material: central memory CD8+ T cells from blood. The rearrangement links TRBV6-6 to TRBJ2-7; no clear D gene. Here the CDR3 reads CASLLRLGYEQYF. The CDR3 region has the DNA TGTGCCAGCCTATTAAGACTGGGGTACGAGCAGTACTTC.